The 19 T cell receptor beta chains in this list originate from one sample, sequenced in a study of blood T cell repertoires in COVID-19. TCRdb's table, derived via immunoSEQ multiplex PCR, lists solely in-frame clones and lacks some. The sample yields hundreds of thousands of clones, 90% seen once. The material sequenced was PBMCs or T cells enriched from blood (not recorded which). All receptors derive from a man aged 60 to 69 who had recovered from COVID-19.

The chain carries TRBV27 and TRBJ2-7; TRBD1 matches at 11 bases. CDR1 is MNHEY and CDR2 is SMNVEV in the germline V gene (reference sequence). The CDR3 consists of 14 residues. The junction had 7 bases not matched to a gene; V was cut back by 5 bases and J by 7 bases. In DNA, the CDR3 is TGTGCCAGCAGTCCAGGACAGGGGGCTTGGGAGCAGTACTTC. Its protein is CASSPGQGAWEQYF.

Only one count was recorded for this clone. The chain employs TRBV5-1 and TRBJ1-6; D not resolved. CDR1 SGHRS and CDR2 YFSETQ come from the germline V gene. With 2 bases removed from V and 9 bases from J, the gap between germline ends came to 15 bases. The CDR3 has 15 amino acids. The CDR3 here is CASSFFGGEVSPLHF. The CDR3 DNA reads TGCGCCAGCAGCTTTTTCGGTGGAGAGGTTTCACCCCTCCACTTT.

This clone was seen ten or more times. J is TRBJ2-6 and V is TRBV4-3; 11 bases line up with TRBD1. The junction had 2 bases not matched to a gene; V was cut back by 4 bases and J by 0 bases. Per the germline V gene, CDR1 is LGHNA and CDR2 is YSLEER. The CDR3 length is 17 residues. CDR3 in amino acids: CASSPGTGGSGANVLTF. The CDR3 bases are TGCGCCAGCAGCCCCGGGACAGGGGGCTCTGGGGCCAACGTCCTGACTTTC.

CDR3 protein: CSVEKQGAGEKLFF. In DNA, the CDR3 is TGCAGCGTTGAAAAACAGGGGGCAGGAGAAAAACTGTTTTTT. The rearrangement uses TRBV29-1 and TRBJ1-4, with 9 bases that match TRBD1. The germline V gene has CDR1 SQVTM and CDR2 ANQGSEA. This CDR3 region has 14 residues. V dropped 2 bases and J dropped 8; count of bases not matched to a gene: 6.

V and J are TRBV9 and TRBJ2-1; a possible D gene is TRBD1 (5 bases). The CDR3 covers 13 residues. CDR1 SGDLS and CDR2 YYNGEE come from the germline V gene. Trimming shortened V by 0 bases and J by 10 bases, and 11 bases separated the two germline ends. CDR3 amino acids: CASSVVERGEQFF. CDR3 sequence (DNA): TGTGCCAGCAGCGTAGTGGAAAGGGGCGAGCAGTTCTTC.

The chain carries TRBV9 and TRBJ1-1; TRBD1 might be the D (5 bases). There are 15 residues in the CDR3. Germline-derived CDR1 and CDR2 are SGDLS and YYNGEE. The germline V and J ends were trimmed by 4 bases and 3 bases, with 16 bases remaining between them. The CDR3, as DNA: TGTGCCAGCAGCATGAGTGGGACTGCGGACACTGAAGCTTTCTTT. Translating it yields CASSMSGTADTEAFF.

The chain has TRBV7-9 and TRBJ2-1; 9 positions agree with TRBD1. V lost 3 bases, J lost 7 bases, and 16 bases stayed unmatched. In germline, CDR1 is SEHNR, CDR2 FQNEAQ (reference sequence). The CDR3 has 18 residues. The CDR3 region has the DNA TGTGCCAGCAGCTTCCGGGACAGGGACTTCCCTTACGGGAATGAGCAGTTCTTC. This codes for CASSFRDRDFPYGNEQFF. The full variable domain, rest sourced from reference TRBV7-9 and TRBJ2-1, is DTGVSQNPRHKITKRGQNVTFRCDPISEHNRLYWYRQTLGQGPEFLTYFQNEAQLEKSRLLSDRFSAERPKGSFSTLEIQRTEQGDSAMYLCASSFRDRDFPYGNEQFFGPGTRLTVL.

As DNA, the CDR3 is TGTGCCAGCAGCCCAAGGAGTATCTCTGGAAACACCATATATTTT. Its protein product is CASSPRSISGNTIYF. The chain employs TRBV7-8 and TRBJ1-3; no clear D. The CDR3 sequence is 15 residues long. CDR1 is SGHVS and CDR2 is FQNEAQ in the germline V gene. The V end was cut by 5 bases, the J end by 0 bases, with 11 bases between.

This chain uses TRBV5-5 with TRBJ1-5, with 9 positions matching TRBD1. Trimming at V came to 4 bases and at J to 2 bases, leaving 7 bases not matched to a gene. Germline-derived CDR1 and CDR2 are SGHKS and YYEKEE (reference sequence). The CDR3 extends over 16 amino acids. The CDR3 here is CASSQTGGAGNQPQHF. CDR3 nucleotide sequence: TGTGCCAGCAGCCAAACAGGGGGCGCTGGCAATCAGCCCCAGCATTTT.

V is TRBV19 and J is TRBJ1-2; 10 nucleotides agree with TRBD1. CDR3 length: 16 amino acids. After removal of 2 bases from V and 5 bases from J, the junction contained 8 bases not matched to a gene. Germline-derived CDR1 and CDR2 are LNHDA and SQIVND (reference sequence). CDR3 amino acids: CASSIQSPGQGYGYTF. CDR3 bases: TGTGCCAGTAGTATACAAAGCCCGGGACAGGGGTATGGCTACACCTTC.

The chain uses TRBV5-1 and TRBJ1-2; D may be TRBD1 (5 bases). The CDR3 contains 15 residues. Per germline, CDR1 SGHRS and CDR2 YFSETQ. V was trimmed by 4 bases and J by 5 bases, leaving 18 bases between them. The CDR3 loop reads CASSPEQEFGYGYTF. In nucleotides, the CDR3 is TGCGCCAGCAGCCCCGAACAGGAGTTTGGGTATGGCTACACCTTC.

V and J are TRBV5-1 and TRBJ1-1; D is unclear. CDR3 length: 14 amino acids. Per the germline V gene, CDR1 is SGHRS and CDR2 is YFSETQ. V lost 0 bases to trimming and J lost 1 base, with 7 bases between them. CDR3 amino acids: CASSLAHRNTEAFF. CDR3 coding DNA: TGCGCCAGCAGCTTGGCACACCGGAACACTGAAGCTTTCTTT.

CDR3 bases: TGTGCCAGCAGTGTTGACAGGGGGAGCTACACCTTC. It codes for CASSVDRGSYTF. The rearrangement links TRBV2 to TRBJ1-2, with 9 bases matching TRBD1. This CDR3 has 12 residues. J was trimmed by 9 bases and V by 4 bases; bases with no gene match: 3. Germline V gene data show CDR1 as SNHLY and CDR2 as FYNNEI.

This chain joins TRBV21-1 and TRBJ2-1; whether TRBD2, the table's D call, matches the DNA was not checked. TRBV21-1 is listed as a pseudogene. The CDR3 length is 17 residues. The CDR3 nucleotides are TGTGCCAGCAGCAATCACGACGGGAACCAAACCTACAATGAGCAGTTCTTC. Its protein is CASSNHDGNQTYNEQFF.

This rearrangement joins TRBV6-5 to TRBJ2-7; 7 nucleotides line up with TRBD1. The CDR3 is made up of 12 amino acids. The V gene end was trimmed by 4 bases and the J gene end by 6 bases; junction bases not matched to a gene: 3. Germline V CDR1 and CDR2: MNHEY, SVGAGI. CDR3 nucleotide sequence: TGTGCCAGCAGTTCCAGGGGGTCCGAGCAGTACTTC. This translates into CASSSRGSEQYF.

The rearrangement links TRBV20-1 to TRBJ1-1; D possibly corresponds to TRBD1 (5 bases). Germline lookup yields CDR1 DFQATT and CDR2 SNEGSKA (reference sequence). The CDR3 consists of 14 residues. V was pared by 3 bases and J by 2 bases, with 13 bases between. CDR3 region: CSASQDSPNTEAFF. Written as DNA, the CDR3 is TGCAGTGCTAGTCAAGACAGTCCAAACACTGAAGCTTTCTTT.

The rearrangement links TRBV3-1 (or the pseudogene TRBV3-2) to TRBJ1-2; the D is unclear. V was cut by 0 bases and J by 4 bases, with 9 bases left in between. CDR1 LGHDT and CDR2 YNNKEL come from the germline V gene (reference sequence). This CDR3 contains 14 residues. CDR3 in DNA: TGTGCCAGCAGCCAAGATCGGAACAGCTATGGCTACACCTTC. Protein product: CASSQDRNSYGYTF.

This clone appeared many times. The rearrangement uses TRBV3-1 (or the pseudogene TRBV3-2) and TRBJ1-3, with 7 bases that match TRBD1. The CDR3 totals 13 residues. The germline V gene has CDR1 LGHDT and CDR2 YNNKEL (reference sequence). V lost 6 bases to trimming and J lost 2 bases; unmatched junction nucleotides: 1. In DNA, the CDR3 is TGTGCCAGCAGGCAGGGGGCTGGAAACACCATATATTTT. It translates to CASRQGAGNTIYF.

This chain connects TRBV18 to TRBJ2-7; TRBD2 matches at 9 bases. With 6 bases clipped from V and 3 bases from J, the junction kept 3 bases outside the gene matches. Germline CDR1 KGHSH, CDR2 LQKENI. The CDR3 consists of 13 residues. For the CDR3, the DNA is TGTGCCAGCTCTCCAGCGGGGGGCTACGAGCAGTACTTC. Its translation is CASSPAGGYEQYF.